This TCR beta chain was obtained from a study of shared T cell receptors in the human thymus (dated by TCRdb to the early 2020s). Concerning the study at large: The study investigated the way shared, self-reactive T-cell receptor alpha chains are produced in the human thymus.

The receptor library was made with the immunoSEQ multiplex PCR assay. TCRdb stores this immuneACCESS table with in-frame sequences only. Part of the clones is absent; in the studies checked, under half of the shortfall reflects unresolved V genes, and no reason is known for the rest. The sample table lists some 760,000 clones, roughly 88% of them with a count of one. The ten top clones hold 0.008% to 0.011% of the sample. In regard to this clone: What antigen it recognizes has not been identified. No base-level quality is on record; no much larger clone is a single base apart.

V trim: 5 bases; J trim: 6 bases; unmatched bases: 5. The CDR3 numbers 13 residues from cysteine through phenylalanine. Only CDR3 DNA remains: 39 bases, in frame from the first base. Reading the germline V gene gives CDR1 SGHRS and CDR2 YFSETQ. These data were also reused for a study on human thymus T cells. As noted in the second study: Donors were immunologically healthy infants undergoing open corrective cardiac surgery for congenital heart defects in Finland. The thymus tissue came from surgical resects taken out during corrective cardiac surgery. Biased V and J gene segment usage appeared to be present in both thymic and peripheral blood repertoires. The related research reported highly overlapping thymic TCR repertoires among unrelated individuals. The study characterized TCR alpha and beta repertoires from eight infant thymus samples and a few related peripheral blood samples. Donor ages ranged from roughly 7 to 250 days, and the cohort comprised over five male and a couple of female infants. Thymocytes were freed from the tissue by mechanical means and kept at -70 degrees C as pellets of roughly 9-30 million cells. Genomic DNA was extracted from frozen cell pellets with a QIAsymphony instrument. TCRB and TCRAD loci were amplified from a standardized quantity of quality-controlled genomic DNA using the immunoSEQ multiplex PCR assay. Amplicons spanned the V(D)J region at a length sufficient to cover the CDR3 and identify V and J genes. Through the commercial immunoSEQ service, the amplicons were sequenced on an Illumina platform. Corrections for primer bias and sequencing errors followed previously described methods, while TCRAD and TCRB definitions were based on the IMGT database. immunoSEQ Analyzer 3.0 and VDJTools were used for repertoire analysis, which covered basic statistics, V/J segment usage, diversity estimates, rarefaction and pairwise overlap. Diversity was estimated with Chao1, ChaoE, Efron-Thisted, Shannon and inverse Simpson indices, and also on datasets down-sampled to the smallest sample. Repertoire overlap was assessed by strict matching of CDR3 nucleotide sequence, V gene and J gene, and clustering was done by Jaccard-based multidimensional scaling. Thymus samples yielded on average around 810,000 unique TCRB clonotypes, compared with roughly 92,000 from blood samples.

The rearrangement combines TRBV5-1 with TRBJ1-2; 9 central bases correspond to TRBD1. The sample was thymocytes. The receptor was isolated from a girl in the first two years of life with a congenital heart defect. Donor details come from another sample of the same person, matched by shared clones. The nucleotide sequence reads as follows: TGCGCCAGCAGAACAGGGGGCCTGCATGGCTACACCTTC. This encodes CASRTGGLHGYTF.